Following are 18 T cell receptor beta chains from one sample sequenced in a study of CD8 T cells in ankylosing spondylitis. TCRdb reprocessed the 5' RACE reads via MiXCR and lists one record per CDR3 protein. Of 250,000 to 400,000 distinct CDR3 sequences listed, under 14% were seen once; the top ten hold around 10%. What was sequenced was blood, either unsorted or a sorted T cell fraction (not recorded which). Source of these receptors: a female donor with ankylosing spondylitis or in good health (not recorded which).

There are many counts of this clonotype. The rearrangement links TRBV10-3 to TRBJ2-1, with D perhaps TRBD2 (5 bases). From germline, CDR1 is ENHRY and CDR2 SYGVKD. CDR3 size: 12 residues. Trimming took off 6 bases at V and 11 bases at J, with 14 bases between the two ends. The CDR3 reads CAIRHTTGKQFF. The DNA of the CDR3 is TGTGCCATCAGACATACCACGGGGAAGCAGTTCTTC.

V usage is TRBV7-2 and J usage is TRBJ2-1; TRBD2 aligns across 10 bases. The trim removed 5 bases at V and 7 bases at J, leaving 8 bases unmatched. The CDR3 totals 15 residues. CDR1 is SGHTA and CDR2 is FQGNSA in the germline V gene. CDR3 sequence (DNA): TGTGCCAGCAGCGAGCCGGGACTAGCGCCGAATGAGCAGTTCTTC. This encodes CASSEPGLAPNEQFF.

This clonotype appeared many times. For the CDR3, the DNA is TGCGCCAGCAGCTCCGAGGGGGTATCCTACAATGAGCAGTTCTTC. This codes for CASSSEGVSYNEQFF. The chain combines TRBV5-1 with TRBJ2-1, with a possible D match to TRBD1 (6 bases). The CDR3 extends over 15 amino acids. The V gene lost 3 bases and the J gene lost 1 base, with 11 bases spanning the gap. Germline-derived CDR1 and CDR2 are SGHRS and YFSETQ.

This clonotype occurred many times. This chain connects TRBV20-1 to TRBJ2-5; no firm D call. This CDR3 is 11 amino acids long. Germline V gene data show CDR1 as DFQATT and CDR2 as SNEGSKA (reference sequence). V was pared by 7 bases and J by 3 bases, with 9 bases between. This CDR3 is CSVGRKETQYF. CDR3 in DNA: TGCAGTGTAGGACGAAAAGAGACCCAGTACTTC.

This clonotype was picked up a small number of times. The chain combines TRBV11-2 with TRBJ1-4; D is unclear. The CDR3 is 15 amino acids. V lost 7 bases and J lost 0, with 12 bases in between. Germline V CDR1 and CDR2: SGHAT, FQNNGV. CDR3 region: CASKRRFATNEKLFF. CDR3 in DNA: TGTGCCAGCAAGAGGAGATTTGCAACTAATGAAAAACTGTTTTTT.

This clonotype has a handful of counts. The CDR3 nucleotides are TGTGCCAGCTCACCGGCGGGAGTAAAGGGGGGGACCACTGAAGCTTTCTTT. As protein: CASSPAGVKGGTTEAFF. This rearrangement joins TRBV18 to TRBJ1-1; D perhaps matches TRBD1 (6 bases). The CDR3 totals 17 residues. Germline CDR1 KGHSH, CDR2 LQKENI. The germline V and J ends were trimmed by 3 bases and 4 bases, with 21 bases remaining between them. The full variable domain, with the rest looked up from reference TRBV18 and TRBJ1-1, is NAGVMQNPRHLVRRRGQEARLRCSPMKGHSHVYWYRQLPEEGLKFMVYLQKENIIDESGMPKERFSAEFPKEGPSILRIQQVVRGDSAAYFCASSPAGVKGGTTEAFFGQGTRLTVV.

At least ten counts were recorded for this clonotype. The chain is built from TRBV6-1 and TRBJ2-5; 7 bases fit TRBD1. The CDR3 consists of 14 residues. J gave up 4 bases and V 7 bases, and 9 bases lay outside the gene matches. Looked up from germline, CDR1 is MNHNS and CDR2 is SASEGT. CDR3 coding DNA: TGTGCCAGCATCGATGCGACAGGGCGAGAGACCCAGTACTTC. It encodes CASIDATGRETQYF.

The rearrangement uses TRBV15 and TRBJ2-3, with 9 bases aligning to TRBD1. Per the germline V gene, CDR1 is LNHNV and CDR2 is YYDKDF (reference sequence). V was pared by 0 bases and J by 2 bases, with 12 bases of the junction left unmatched. This CDR3 has 19 amino acids. The CDR3 DNA follows: TGTGCCACCAGCAGAGACCTCGGGCGGGACAGGGAAAACACAGATACGCAGTATTTT. Translation gives CATSRDLGRDRENTDTQYF.

This clonotype was detected ten times or more. The chain combines TRBV6-2 or TRBV6-3 with TRBJ2-2, with a weak D call TRBD2 (5 bases). With 3 bases removed from V and 1 base from J, the gap between germline ends came to 9 bases. The CDR3 is made up of 15 amino acids. Germline loops: CDR1 MNHEY, CDR2 SVGEGT. The CDR3: CASSYSEVNTGELFF. The CDR3 coding sequence is TGTGCCAGCAGTTATTCGGAGGTGAACACCGGGGAGCTGTTTTTT.

Details on this clonotype: This may be a read error, as it is one base from a much larger clone. J is TRBJ1-6 and V is TRBV10-3; 8 bases fit TRBD1. Germline assignment: CDR1 ENHRY and CDR2 SYGVKD. The CDR3 is made up of 17 amino acids. The CDR3 loop is CAISSGQGDSYNSPLPF. CDR3 sequence (DNA): TGTGCCATCAGTAGCGGACAGGGTGACTCCTATAATTCACCCCTCCCCTTT.

In its sample, this clonotype was seen many times. The chain uses TRBV9 and TRBJ2-1; unclear D gene. V lost 2 bases and J 0 bases, leaving 9 bases between the germline ends. This CDR3 is 15 amino acids long. CDR1 and CDR2 (germline): SGDLS, YYNGEE. The CDR3 region has the DNA TGTGCCAGCAGCGTCCGAGTTAGCTCCTACAATGAGCAGTTCTTC. This translates into CASSVRVSSYNEQFF. The full variable domain, in which reference TRBV9 and TRBJ2-1 provide the parts outside the CDR3, is DSGVTQTPKHLITATGQRVTLRCSPRSGDLSVYWYQQSLDQGLQFLIQYYNGEERAKGNILERFSAQQFPDLHSELNLSSLELGDSALYFCASSVRVSSYNEQFFGPGTRLTVL.

The table lists this clonotype with many counts. This chain connects TRBV3-1 to TRBJ1-1; D possibly corresponds to TRBD1 (5 bases). V lost 3 bases and J 6 bases, leaving 14 bases between the germline ends. The CDR3 runs 14 residues. The germline V gene encodes CDR1 LGHDT and CDR2 YNNKEL (reference sequence). CDR3 loop: CASSHATASSEAFF. The DNA of the CDR3 is TGTGCCAGCAGCCACGCGACAGCCTCGTCTGAAGCTTTCTTT.

The gene calls are TRBV5-1 and TRBJ2-2; 7 bases align to TRBD1. In germline, CDR1 is SGHRS, CDR2 YFSETQ. V shed 4 bases, J shed 5 bases, and the junction held 5 bases outside the gene matches. The CDR3 is made up of 14 amino acids. The DNA of the CDR3 is TGCGCCAGCAGCACAACGACAGGGACCGGGGAGCTGTTTTTT. It encodes CASSTTTGTGELFF.

This clonotype was counted only a few times. J is TRBJ2-7 and V is TRBV30; 11 nucleotides match TRBD2. There are 18 residues in the CDR3. V dropped 2 bases and J dropped 0; count of bases not matched to a gene: 12. CDR1 is GTSNPN, CDR2 SVGIG, per germline (reference sequence). The chain's CDR3 is CAWSPLRLAGGVSYEQYF. The CDR3 nucleotides read TGTGCCTGGAGTCCTCTCAGGCTAGCGGGAGGAGTCTCCTACGAGCAGTACTTC.

Only a few counts were recorded for this clonotype. The genes are TRBV5-1 and TRBJ1-1, with no clear D. Trimming removed 4 bases at V and 3 bases at J, with 13 bases between. Per the germline V gene, CDR1 is SGHRS and CDR2 is YFSETQ. This CDR3 spans 14 amino acids. Here the CDR3 reads CASSTGRRDTEAFF. CDR3 DNA sequence: TGCGCCAGCAGCACGGGCAGGCGGGACACTGAAGCTTTCTTT.

In this sample, this clonotype turned up a few times. The CDR3 DNA reads as TGTGCCAGCAGCTTAGCGGGAGGCGGTCAAGAGACCCAGTACTTC. It translates to CASSLAGGGQETQYF. The chain links TRBV28 to TRBJ2-5; 10 bases fit TRBD2. CDR1 and CDR2 (germline): MDHEN, SYDVKM. The CDR3 totals 15 residues. Trimming took 6 bases from V and 2 from J; bases not matched to a gene: 6. Full variable domain (missing parts from reference TRBV28 and TRBJ2-5): DVKVTQSSRYLVKRTGEKVFLECVQDMDHENMFWYRQDPGLGLRLIYFSYDVKMKEKGDIPEGYSVSREKKERFSLILESASTNQTSMYLCASSLAGGGQETQYFGPGTRLLVL.

V is TRBV7-6 and J is TRBJ2-2; the match to TRBD2 covers 9 bases. The germline V gene has CDR1 SGHVS and CDR2 FNYEAQ. The CDR3 extends over 17 amino acids. With 3 bases clipped from V and 2 bases from J, the junction kept 7 bases outside the gene matches. CDR3 in amino acids: CASSLPSSGVNTGELFF. In nucleotides, the CDR3 is TGTGCCAGCAGCTTGCCCTCTAGCGGGGTTAACACCGGGGAGCTGTTTTTT.

This clonotype was counted ten times or more. The chain joins TRBV20-1 to TRBJ1-3; D might be TRBD1 (6 bases). CDR1 and CDR2 from the germline V gene are DFQATT and SNEGSKA (reference sequence). This CDR3 comprises 15 residues. V was cut by 1 base and J by 2 bases, with 12 bases left in between. DNA of the CDR3: TGCAGTGCTAGAGTGGGGGGGGCGACTGGAAACACCATATATTTT. Translated, it gives CSARVGGATGNTIYF.